This entry lists 14 T cell receptor beta chains sequenced from one sample in a study of shared clonotypes between healthy human individuals. The table came from immunoSEQ multiplex PCR; TCRdb's copy has only in-frame clones and leaves some out. The sample has about 2 million clones, around 96% seen once. Naivety among CD8 cells was defined by CD45RO negativity and positive CCR7 selection, thereby excluding terminally differentiated effector memory CD45RA+ cells. Input material: naive CD8+ T cells sorted from blood. The receptors were gathered from a man between 18 and 29 years old in good health.

CDR3 in DNA: TGTGCCAGCAGCTTAGGAGACTGGGAGCGGGGGGCCAGCCCCGATGAGCAGTTCTTC. Amino acid sequence: CASSLGDWERGASPDEQFF. The chain links TRBV7-9 to TRBJ2-1; 9 bases align to TRBD2. Losses at the gene ends were 1 base for V and 8 bases for J; bases not matched to a gene: 18. Germline assignment: CDR1 SEHNR and CDR2 FQNEAQ (reference sequence). This CDR3 is built from 19 residues.

This sequence joins TRBV7-6 and TRBJ1-1; D is possibly TRBD1 (6 bases). Trimming left V 1 base short and J 1 base short, with 10 bases between. CDR3 length: 15 residues. Germline V gene sequence: CDR1 SGHVS, CDR2 FNYEAQ. CDR3 nucleotides: TGTGCCAGCAGCTTAGAGCTGGGGGCGAACACTGAAGCTTTCTTT. As protein: CASSLELGANTEAFF.

V usage is TRBV28 and J usage is TRBJ1-4, with unresolved D. CDR1 MDHEN and CDR2 SYDVKM come from the germline V gene. This CDR3 contains 15 residues. The germline V and J ends were trimmed by 3 bases and 7 bases, with 15 bases remaining between them. The CDR3 sequence is CASSLERYQGEKLFF. The CDR3 DNA reads TGTGCCAGCAGTTTGGAACGCTACCAAGGTGAAAAACTGTTTTTT.

J is TRBJ2-3 and V is TRBV10-1; 7 nucleotides align to TRBD2. Germline values: CDR1 WNHNN, CDR2 SYGVQD (reference sequence). This CDR3 is built from 14 residues. The V and J ends lost 6 bases and 6 bases, in that order; junction bases with no gene match: 9. CDR3 sequence reads: CASSLREWHDTQYF. The CDR3 nucleotides read TGCGCCAGCAGCCTGCGGGAGTGGCACGATACGCAGTATTTT.

The CDR3 DNA follows: TGTGCCAGCAGCTTAGTAGGACTAGCGGATTCCCAAGAGACCCAGTACTTC. Amino acid sequence: CASSLVGLADSQETQYF. V gene TRBV7-9 combines with J gene TRBJ2-5, with TRBD2 matching over 10 bases. The trim removed 1 base at V and 1 base at J, leaving 6 bases unmatched. The CDR3 contains 17 residues. In germline, CDR1 is SEHNR, CDR2 FQNEAQ (reference sequence). Using reference TRBV7-9 and TRBJ2-5 for the parts outside the CDR3, the full variable domain is DTGVSQNPRHKITKRGQNVTFRCDPISEHNRLYWYRQTLGQGPEFLTYFQNEAQLEKSRLLSDRFSAERPKGSFSTLEIQRTEQGDSAMYLCASSLVGLADSQETQYFGPGTRLLVL.

The chain joins TRBV4-3 to TRBJ1-1; the match to TRBD1 covers 7 bases. CDR3 length: 13 residues. V dropped 4 bases and J dropped 4; count of bases not matched to a gene: 3. Germline V lookup: CDR1 LGHNA, CDR2 YSLEER. DNA of the CDR3: TGCGCCAGCAGCCGAGGGGGCCTCACTGAAGCTTTCTTT. As protein: CASSRGGLTEAFF.

The V gene is TRBV6-5, the J gene TRBJ2-3; unclear D gene. Germline CDR1 MNHEY, CDR2 SVGAGI. This CDR3 is 13 amino acids long. V was cut by 6 bases and J by 2 bases, with 9 bases left in between. The CDR3 reads CASSLLATDTQYF. The CDR3 nucleotides read TGTGCCAGCAGCTTACTCGCCACAGATACGCAGTATTTT.

In its sample, this clone was seen once. The chain couples TRBV28 to TRBJ2-2, with TRBD2 as a possible D gene (6 bases). Per germline, CDR1 MDHEN and CDR2 SYDVKM. The CDR3 has 15 residues. V was trimmed by 3 bases and J by 1 base, leaving 9 bases between them. The CDR3 region is CASSFRGVNTGELFF. CDR3 bases: TGTGCCAGCAGTTTTCGCGGGGTGAACACCGGGGAGCTGTTTTTT.

The table lists this clone with a count of one. The gene calls are TRBV14 and TRBJ1-2; 12 nucleotides match TRBD1. Germline values: CDR1 SGHDN, CDR2 FVKESK. The CDR3 covers 17 residues. The ends lost 0 bases at V and 4 bases at J; junction bases unmatched: 6. CDR3 amino acids: CASSQERGTGGLYGYTF. The DNA of the CDR3 is TGTGCCAGCAGCCAAGAAAGGGGGACAGGGGGCCTCTATGGCTACACCTTC.

This chain joins TRBV7-9 and TRBJ1-2; TRBD1 aligns across 9 bases. The CDR3 is made up of 16 amino acids. Germline lookup yields CDR1 SEHNR and CDR2 FQNEAQ (reference sequence). Trimming took 10 bases from V and 3 from J; bases not matched to a gene: 15. CDR3: CATEETDRGIDYGYTF. The CDR3 nucleotides read TGTGCCACCGAGGAAACCGACAGGGGGATTGACTATGGCTACACCTTC.

The chain recombines TRBV29-1 with TRBJ2-3; D is undetermined. V shed 6 bases and J shed 1 base, with 20 bases lying between them. The length of the CDR3 is 16 residues. Germline V CDR1 and CDR2: SQVTM, ANQGSEA. For the CDR3, the DNA is TGCAGCGTCGACTTCCTACGAACCAAGGGCACAGATACGCAGTATTTT. As protein: CSVDFLRTKGTDTQYF.

The count of this clone is one. CDR3 loop: CAWSGSTEAFF. The CDR3 DNA reads as TGTGCCTGGAGTGGGAGCACTGAAGCTTTCTTT. This chain joins TRBV30 and TRBJ1-1, with D hard to call. Looked up from germline, CDR1 is GTSNPN and CDR2 is SVGIG (reference sequence). This CDR3 region has 11 residues. Trimming cost V 1 base and J 4 bases, with 4 bases left between them. Combining the CDR3 with reference TRBV30 and TRBJ1-1 gives the whole variable domain SQTIHQWPATLVQPVGSPLSLECTVEGTSNPNLYWYRQAAGRGLQLLFYSVGIGQISSEVPQNLSASRPQDRQFILSSKKLLLSDSGFYLCAWSGSTEAFFGQGTRLTVV.

The rearrangement uses TRBV19 and TRBJ2-7; D gene unclear. The germline V gene has CDR1 LNHDA and CDR2 SQIVND (reference sequence). The ends were cut back, 3 bases at V and 1 base at J, with 10 bases in the middle. The CDR3 contains 14 residues. In DNA form, the CDR3 reads TGTGCCAGTAGTATGACGGTCGGGTCCTACGAGCAGTACTTC. Translated, it gives CASSMTVGSYEQYF.

CDR3 sequence: CASSSGQGYQPQHF. CDR3 DNA sequence: TGTGCCAGCAGCTCCGGACAGGGCTATCAGCCCCAGCATTTT. The V and J genes are TRBV7-9 and TRBJ1-5; 8 bases map to TRBD1. Germline assignment: CDR1 SEHNR and CDR2 FQNEAQ (reference sequence). Trimming took 4 bases from V and 5 from J; bases not matched to a gene: 4. The CDR3 extends over 14 amino acids.